The TCR beta chain described here comes from a study of cytomegalovirus exposure and HLA in healthy donors. The wider study: Early released data comprised around 85 million unique TCRs from HLA-typed donors. The study's findings and limits: Previous analysis showed most TCR beta V segments were productive about 90% or about 30% of the time. Most subjects' HLA-A and HLA-B alleles were reportedly predicted from TCR beta sequences. Presence/absence analyses assumed roughly uniform sequencing depth across donors.

PCR primers comprised 60 Vbeta and 13 Jbeta primers. Generated by immunoSEQ multiplex PCR, the TCRdb table keeps only in-frame clones and is missing some. The specimen's table records tens of thousands of clones. In regard to this clone: Its target is unknown.

This CDR3 has 13 amino acids. Trimming removed 4 bases from V and 6 bases from J; junction bases left unmatched: 5. In germline, CDR1 is SGHTA, CDR2 FQGNSA. The clonotype was recovered from a woman between 55 and 75 years old in good health and CMV-seronegative. Sequenced sample: PBMCs. The rearrangement uses TRBV7-2 and TRBJ1-1, with 7 bases matching TRBD1. CDR3 amino acids: CASSSRQGAEAFF. DNA for the CDR3: TGTGCCAGCAGCTCCAGACAGGGTGCTGAAGCTTTCTTT.